The next 19 T cell receptor beta chains were all read from a single sample in a study of vaccination and CD4 T cells after COVID-19. The Oncomine TCR Beta short-read assay was applied to DNA of cultured CD4+ T cells. Via MiXCR, TCRdb re-called the PCR reads, giving one row per CDR3 protein. The sample holds under 25,000 distinct CDR3 sequences, 80% to 85% seen once. Regarding treatment: roughly 11-day PBMC culture with coronavirus spike peptide pools or control peptides (ViraFEST assay). No antigens are known for them. The source was CD4+ T cells from blood, cultured in vitro, collected after SARS-CoV-2 vaccination. These receptors all come from a human donor who received a COVID-19 vaccine.

This clonotype turned up a few times. V usage is TRBV24-1 and J usage is TRBJ1-2, with a possible D match to TRBD1 (5 bases). V dropped 3 bases and J dropped 1 base, with 11 bases sitting between them. The CDR3 runs 15 residues. The V gene's germline CDR1 is KGHDR and CDR2 SFDVKD. The CDR3 here is CATSDTKTVNYGYTF. The CDR3 nucleotides read TGTGCCACCAGTGATACTAAGACAGTTAACTATGGCTACACCTTC.

The chain is built from TRBV3-1 and TRBJ1-1; a possible D gene is TRBD1 (5 bases). Germline V gives CDR1 LGHDT, CDR2 YNNKEL (reference sequence). Trimming pared 0 bases from V and 4 bases from J, leaving 9 bases between. The CDR3 totals 14 residues. The CDR3 spells CASSQDGAGTEAFF. The CDR3, as DNA: TGTGCCAGCAGCCAAGATGGGGCGGGCACTGAAGCTTTCTTT. The variable domain in full, completed from reference TRBV3-1 and TRBJ1-1, reads DTAVSQTPKYLVTQMGNDKSIKCEQNLGHDTMYWYKQDSKKFLKIMFSYNNKELIINETVPNRFSPKSPDKAHLNLHINSLELGDSAVYFCASSQDGAGTEAFFGQGTRLTVV.

The chain is built from TRBV19 and TRBJ2-2; no firm D call. V lost 4 bases to trimming and J lost 4 bases, with 4 bases between them. Germline lookup yields CDR1 LNHDA and CDR2 SQIVND (reference sequence). This CDR3 is 12 amino acids long. The CDR3: CASSNPTGELFF. The CDR3 bases are TGTGCCAGTAGTAACCCCACCGGGGAGCTGTTTTTT.

V and J are TRBV7-9 and TRBJ2-2; D might be TRBD2 (5 bases). The CDR3 consists of 13 residues. Germline CDR1 reads SEHNR; CDR2 reads FQNEAQ (reference sequence). V lost 8 bases, J lost 1 base, and 8 bases lay in between. For the CDR3, the DNA is TGTGCCAGCCCCGGGATGAACACCGGGGAGCTGTTTTTT. It specifies CASPGMNTGELFF.

This clonotype occurred once. V usage is TRBV24-1 and J usage is TRBJ1-2; possible D gene TRBD1, 5 bases. The CDR3 runs to 13 residues. Between the trimmed V and J ends, which lost 4 bases and 6 bases, there was a span of 11 bases. Germline-derived CDR1 and CDR2 are KGHDR and SFDVKD. As DNA, the CDR3 is TGTGCCACCAGTGACCTTCCGGGACATGGCTACACCTTC. Its protein product is CATSDLPGHGYTF.

This chain connects TRBV5-1 to TRBJ2-2, with D unclear. Germline V gene data show CDR1 as SGHRS and CDR2 as YFSETQ. Trimming stripped 2 bases from V and 4 bases from J, with 12 bases between. This CDR3 comprises 15 residues. In DNA, the CDR3 is TGCGCCAGCAGCTTTGGCGGAACTTCCACCGGGGAGCTGTTTTTT. It translates to CASSFGGTSTGELFF.

J is TRBJ1-5 and V is TRBV20-1; TRBD1 matches 7 bases. With 6 bases clipped from V and 6 bases from J, the junction kept 8 bases outside the gene matches. Per the germline V gene, CDR1 is DFQATT and CDR2 is SNEGSKA (reference sequence). This CDR3 is built from 13 residues. The chain's CDR3 is CSASGTASQPQHF. For the CDR3, the DNA is TGCAGTGCAAGCGGGACAGCCTCTCAGCCCCAGCATTTT.

This chain connects TRBV6-1 to TRBJ2-6; TRBD1 matches 12 bases. The length of the CDR3 is 22 residues. J was trimmed by 1 base and V by 4 bases; bases with no gene match: 17. CDR1 MNHNS and CDR2 SASEGT come from the germline V gene. The CDR3 DNA follows: TGTGCCAGCAGTGCCTCGGGACAGGGGGCGAATATAGCCCGGTCTGGGGCCAACGTCCTGACTTTC. Amino acids: CASSASGQGANIARSGANVLTF.

The CDR3 spells CASSGTVDNYGYTF. Here the CDR3 DNA reads TGTGCCAGTAGTGGGACAGTTGATAACTATGGCTACACCTTC. The chain links TRBV19 to TRBJ1-2; 7 nucleotides match TRBD1. CDR3 length: 14 amino acids. V dropped 5 bases and J dropped 1; count of bases not matched to a gene: 4. Germline V gene lookup returns CDR1 LNHDA and CDR2 SQIVND (reference sequence).

The rearrangement uses TRBV27 and TRBJ2-3; 7 bases map to TRBD1. The CDR3 contains 15 residues. Germline loops: CDR1 MNHEY, CDR2 SMNVEV (reference sequence). Unmatched junction bases numbered 10, after V lost 8 bases and J lost 2 bases. CDR3 sequence (DNA): TGTGCCAGCCGGAGACAGGACAGGATCACAGATACGCAGTATTTT. It codes for CASRRQDRITDTQYF.

The chain has TRBV5-4 and TRBJ1-2; unclear D gene. The CDR3 totals 13 residues. Trimming removed 1 base at V and 13 bases at J, with 17 bases between. CDR1 SGHNT and CDR2 YYREEE come from the germline V gene (reference sequence). The CDR3 nucleotides read TGTGCCAGCAGCTTGATTCGGAACGGCCTAGGCACCTTC. Translating gives CASSLIRNGLGTF.

This chain uses TRBV30 with TRBJ1-1; no clear D. Germline V gene data show CDR1 as GTSNPN and CDR2 as SVGIG (reference sequence). Trimming removed 4 bases at V and 4 bases at J, with 19 bases between. The CDR3 extends over 15 amino acids. DNA of the CDR3: TGTGCCTGGACGGCCGGAGTTAATTTTGCCACTGAAGCTTTCTTT. It encodes CAWTAGVNFATEAFF.

The genes are TRBV27 and TRBJ1-1, with TRBD1 identical over 8 bases. The CDR3 extends over 13 amino acids. Per the germline V gene, CDR1 is MNHEY and CDR2 is SMNVEV (reference sequence). The junction had 5 bases not matched to a gene; V was cut back by 6 bases and J by 5 bases. The CDR3 DNA reads as TGTGCCAGCAGACGACAGGGGAGAACTGAAGCTTTCTTT. It translates to CASRRQGRTEAFF.

The chain couples TRBV12-3 or TRBV12-4 to TRBJ2-3, with 9 positions matching TRBD1. This CDR3 has 18 residues. The ends lost 2 bases at V and 3 bases at J; junction bases unmatched: 12. The CDR3 loop is CASSLPPGTGSGTDTQYF. In DNA form, the CDR3 reads TGTGCCAGCAGTTTACCCCCCGGGACAGGGAGTGGGACAGATACGCAGTATTTT.

The chain joins TRBV2 to TRBJ2-1, with a weak D call TRBD1 (6 bases). In germline, CDR1 is SNHLY, CDR2 FYNNEI. Trimming left V 6 bases short and J 5 bases short, with 14 bases between. This CDR3 region has 14 residues. The CDR3 loop is CASSQWDIHNEQFF. The CDR3 nucleotides are TGTGCCAGCAGCCAATGGGACATCCACAATGAGCAGTTCTTC.

The chain joins TRBV7-9 to TRBJ1-1; no definite D call. CDR1 and CDR2 from the germline V gene are SEHNR and FQNEAQ (reference sequence). This CDR3 is built from 16 residues. V lost 1 base and J lost 1, with 13 bases in between. CDR3 coding DNA: TGTGCCAGCAGCTTAGAGCCAGGCGTTACGAACACTGAAGCTTTCTTT. It yields the protein CASSLEPGVTNTEAFF.

V gene TRBV30 combines with J gene TRBJ1-3; D gene uncertain. The CDR3 runs 13 residues. Trimming removed 2 bases at V and 0 bases at J, with 5 bases between. CDR1 is GTSNPN, CDR2 SVGIG, per germline (reference sequence). The CDR3 loop reads CAWSRDSGNTIYF. CDR3 sequence (DNA): TGTGCCTGGAGTAGGGACTCTGGAAACACCATATATTTT.

This chain uses TRBV12-3 or TRBV12-4 with TRBJ1-2; tentative D call: TRBD1 (6 bases). V lost 5 bases and J 5 bases, leaving 15 bases between the germline ends. The CDR3 has 14 amino acids. For the CDR3, the DNA is TGTGCCAGCAGTGAACAGGGTTTATGGTATGGCTACACCTTC. Amino acids: CASSEQGLWYGYTF.

The chain couples TRBV12-3 or TRBV12-4 to TRBJ2-3; 13 bases match TRBD2. The V and J ends lost 6 bases and 5 bases, in that order; junction bases with no gene match: 8. This CDR3 is 16 amino acids long. Written as DNA, the CDR3 is TGTGCCAGCAGACCGACTAGCGGGGGGTATGGAGATACGCAGTATTTT. Protein: CASRPTSGGYGDTQYF.